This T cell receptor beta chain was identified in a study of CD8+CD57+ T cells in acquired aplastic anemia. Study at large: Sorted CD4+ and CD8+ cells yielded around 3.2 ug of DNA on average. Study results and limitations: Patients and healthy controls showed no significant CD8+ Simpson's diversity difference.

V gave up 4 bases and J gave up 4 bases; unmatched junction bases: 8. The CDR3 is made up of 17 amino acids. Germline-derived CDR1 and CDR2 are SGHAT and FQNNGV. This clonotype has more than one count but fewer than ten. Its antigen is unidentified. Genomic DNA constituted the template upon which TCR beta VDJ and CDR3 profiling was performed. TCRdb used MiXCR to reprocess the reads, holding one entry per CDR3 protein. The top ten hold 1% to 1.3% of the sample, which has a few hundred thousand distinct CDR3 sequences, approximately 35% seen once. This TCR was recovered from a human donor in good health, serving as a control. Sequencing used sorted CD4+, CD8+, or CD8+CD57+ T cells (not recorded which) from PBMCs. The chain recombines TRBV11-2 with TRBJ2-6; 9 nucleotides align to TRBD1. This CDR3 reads CASSSGQGISGANVLTF. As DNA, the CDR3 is TGTGCCAGCAGCTCGGGACAGGGAATCTCAGGGGCCAACGTCCTGACTTTC.